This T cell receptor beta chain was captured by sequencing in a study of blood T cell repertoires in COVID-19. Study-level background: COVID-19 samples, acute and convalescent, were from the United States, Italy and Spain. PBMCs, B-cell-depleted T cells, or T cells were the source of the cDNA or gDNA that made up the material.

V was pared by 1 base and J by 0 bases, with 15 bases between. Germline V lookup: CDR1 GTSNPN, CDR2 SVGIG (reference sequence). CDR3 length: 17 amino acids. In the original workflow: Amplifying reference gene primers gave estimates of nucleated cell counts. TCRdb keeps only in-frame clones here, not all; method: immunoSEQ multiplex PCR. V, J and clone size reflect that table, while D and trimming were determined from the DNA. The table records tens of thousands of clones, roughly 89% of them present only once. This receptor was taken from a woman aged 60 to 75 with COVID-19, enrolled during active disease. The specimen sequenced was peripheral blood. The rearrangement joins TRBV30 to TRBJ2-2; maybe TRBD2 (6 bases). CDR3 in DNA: TGTGCCTGGAGTGCCTTTGGGCTAGCGACGAACACCGGGGAGCTGTTTTTT. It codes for CAWSAFGLATNTGELFF.